The 27 T cell receptor beta chains in this list originate from one sample, sequenced in a study of CD8 T cells in Susac syndrome. Reverse transcription of about 0.45 to 1 ug RNA was performed with random hexamers. TCRdb used MiXCR to reprocess the immunoSEQ multiplex PCR reads, holding one entry per CDR3 protein. The sample consists of around 140,000 distinct CDR3 sequences, about 95% of them appearing once. The sample taken for sequencing was CD4+ T cells from PBMCs. The receptors here all came from a human donor with multiple sclerosis.

CDR3: CASSRIRRTQNTEAFF. Here the CDR3 DNA reads TGTGCCAGCAGTAGAATACGGCGAACCCAGAACACTGAAGCTTTCTTT. The chain recombines TRBV28 with TRBJ1-1; D gene ambiguous. Germline V CDR1 and CDR2: MDHEN, SYDVKM. The CDR3 is 16 residues long. Trimming shortened V by 5 bases and J by 1 base, and 17 bases separated the two germline ends.

This clonotype has only one observation. The chain recombines TRBV6-2 or TRBV6-3 with TRBJ2-6, with D perhaps TRBD2 (5 bases). This CDR3 is 18 amino acids long. CDR1 and CDR2 (germline): MNHEY, SVGEGT. V shed 5 bases and J shed 4 bases, with 21 bases lying between them. The CDR3 DNA is TGTGCCAGCAGTAGGGATAGGGCGCGGGCGTCCGGGGCCAACGTCCTGACTTTC. The encoded protein is CASSRDRARASGANVLTF.

This chain links TRBV19 with TRBJ1-1; 9 bases align to TRBD1. Germline V lookup: CDR1 LNHDA, CDR2 SQIVND (reference sequence). The CDR3 consists of 15 residues. Germline trimming cut 4 bases from V and 3 bases from J; bases unmatched to any gene: 6. CDR3 loop: CASSTGTGYDTEAFF. CDR3 nucleotides: TGTGCCAGTAGTACTGGGACAGGGTACGACACTGAAGCTTTCTTT.

V usage is TRBV28 and J usage is TRBJ2-7, with D perhaps TRBD1 (6 bases). Trimming removed 7 bases at V and 0 bases at J, with 13 bases between. This CDR3 is built from 14 residues. Germline V gene data show CDR1 as MDHEN and CDR2 as SYDVKM. This CDR3 reads CASKDRFSSYEQYF. As DNA, the CDR3 is TGTGCCAGCAAGGACAGATTTAGCTCCTACGAGCAGTACTTC.

The CDR3 bases are TGCGCCAGCACTACTAGCGGGGGGTCCGTACGTGAGACCCAGTACTTC. Its protein is CASTTSGGSVRETQYF. This chain links TRBV5-1 with TRBJ2-5; 12 bases fit TRBD2. Germline V lookup: CDR1 SGHRS, CDR2 YFSETQ. Losses at the gene ends were 6 bases for V and 5 bases for J; bases not matched to a gene: 11. The CDR3 loop spans 16 amino acids.

The chain is built from TRBV5-1 and TRBJ1-1, with TRBD1 as a possible D gene (5 bases). Looked up from germline, CDR1 is SGHRS and CDR2 is YFSETQ. The CDR3 extends over 15 amino acids. V was trimmed by 0 bases and J by 4 bases, leaving 13 bases between them. The CDR3 coding sequence is TGCGCCAGCAGCTTGGCCACAGGAACTGGCACTGAAGCTTTCTTT. This codes for CASSLATGTGTEAFF.

The chain recombines TRBV11-2 with TRBJ2-3; 7 bases align to TRBD2. This CDR3 contains 15 residues. Losses at the gene ends were 3 bases for V and 0 bases for J; bases not matched to a gene: 3. Germline V gene data show CDR1 as SGHAT and CDR2 as FQNNGV. In DNA, the CDR3 is TGTGCCAGCAGCTTGCGGGGGTCTAGCACAGATACGCAGTATTTT. It translates to CASSLRGSSTDTQYF.

V gene TRBV3-1 combines with J gene TRBJ1-2; D is uncertain. Germline V lookup: CDR1 LGHDT, CDR2 YNNKEL (reference sequence). Deletions cut 1 base from V and 7 bases from J, with 10 bases between. CDR3 length: 13 residues. CDR3 amino acids: CASSQVEGFGYTF. Written as DNA, the CDR3 is TGTGCCAGCAGCCAAGTGGAGGGATTTGGCTACACCTTC.

The V and J genes are TRBV20-1 and TRBJ2-1, with 13 bases aligning to TRBD2. J gave up 7 bases and V 5 bases, and 11 bases lay outside the gene matches. Germline loops: CDR1 DFQATT, CDR2 SNEGSKA (reference sequence). This CDR3 is built from 16 residues. As DNA, the CDR3 is TGCAGTGCTGTTACGGCGACTAGCGGGGGGTTTAATGAGCAGTTCTTC. Translation: CSAVTATSGGFNEQFF.

This clonotype was detected once. This chain connects TRBV7-2 to TRBJ2-1; 12 bases agree with TRBD2. The V and J ends lost 4 bases and 6 bases, in that order; junction bases with no gene match: 7. CDR3 length: 16 amino acids. Germline CDR1 and CDR2: SGHTA and FQGNSA. CDR3 loop: CASSSFLAGGLNEQFF. The CDR3 region has the DNA TGTGCCAGCAGCTCCTTCCTAGCGGGAGGGCTCAATGAGCAGTTCTTC.

The CDR3 DNA reads TGTGCCAGCAGCAAGGTCACAGATACGCAGTATTTT. This sequence encodes CASSKVTDTQYF. This rearrangement joins TRBV7-9 to TRBJ2-3, with no clear D. The ends were cut back, 5 bases at V and 2 bases at J, with 5 bases in the middle. Germline CDR1 is SEHNR and CDR2 is FQNEAQ (reference sequence). This CDR3 spans 12 amino acids.

This chain links TRBV20-1 with TRBJ2-7; tentative D call: TRBD2 (5 bases). The CDR3 totals 11 residues. Between the trimmed V and J ends, which lost 2 bases and 4 bases, there was a span of 6 bases. Per germline, CDR1 DFQATT and CDR2 SNEGSKA (reference sequence). CDR3 sequence reads: CSARTGYEQYF. Written as DNA, the CDR3 is TGCAGTGCTAGAACGGGGTACGAGCAGTACTTC.

This sequence joins TRBV12-3 or TRBV12-4 and TRBJ2-5; tentatively, D is TRBD2 (5 bases). Trimming pared 6 bases from V and 7 bases from J, leaving 18 bases between. The CDR3 sequence is 14 residues long. In nucleotides, the CDR3 is TGTGCCAGCAGGCCGGACTGGCGGGCGGGGACCCAGTACTTC. Its protein is CASRPDWRAGTQYF.

This clonotype showed up just once. V is TRBV20-1 and J is TRBJ2-2, with D tentatively TRBD1 or TRBD2 (5 bases each). The V and J ends lost 8 bases and 2 bases respectively, with 12 bases between them. Germline V gene lookup returns CDR1 DFQATT and CDR2 SNEGSKA (reference sequence). The CDR3 length is 13 residues. The CDR3 DNA follows: TGCAGTCCCCGGGGCACTAACACCGGGGAGCTGTTTTTT. This encodes CSPRGTNTGELFF.

The chain uses TRBV9 and TRBJ2-1; 7 bases agree with TRBD1. CDR1 and CDR2 (germline): SGDLS, YYNGEE. The CDR3 loop spans 14 amino acids. The junction had 10 bases not matched to a gene; V was cut back by 4 bases and J by 9 bases. The CDR3 region is CASSPRTGAGEQFF. CDR3 DNA sequence: TGTGCCAGCAGCCCACGAACAGGGGCGGGTGAGCAGTTCTTC.

The J gene is TRBJ2-5, the V gene TRBV19, with TRBD2 identical over 8 bases. This CDR3 comprises 15 residues. J gave up 2 bases and V 6 bases, and 8 bases lay outside the gene matches. Germline V gene data show CDR1 as LNHDA and CDR2 as SQIVND (reference sequence). CDR3: CASRLGLAAQETQYF. In DNA, the CDR3 is TGTGCCAGTAGACTCGGACTAGCCGCACAAGAGACCCAGTACTTC.

V gene TRBV20-1 combines with J gene TRBJ2-7; TRBD1 aligns across 8 bases. From germline, CDR1 is DFQATT and CDR2 SNEGSKA (reference sequence). The CDR3 spans 12 residues. The trim removed 6 bases at V and 5 bases at J, leaving 6 bases unmatched. This CDR3 is CSAPEQGDEQYF. The CDR3 DNA is TGCAGTGCCCCGGAACAGGGGGACGAGCAGTACTTC.

The CDR3 DNA sequence: TGTGCCAGCAGCCATTCTTTGAGTGAAGCTTTCTTT. Translating it yields CASSHSLSEAFF. The chain carries TRBV7-2 and TRBJ1-1; D is unclear. From germline, CDR1 is SGHTA and CDR2 FQGNSA. Trimming shortened V by 5 bases and J by 7 bases, and 11 bases separated the two germline ends. The CDR3 is 12 amino acids.

The chain couples TRBV20-1 to TRBJ2-7, with 8 positions matching TRBD1. Trimming removed 6 bases from V and 1 base from J; junction bases left unmatched: 8. Germline lookup yields CDR1 DFQATT and CDR2 SNEGSKA (reference sequence). The CDR3 is made up of 14 amino acids. The CDR3 coding sequence is TGCAGTGCCCTCCCGGGACAGGCATCCTACGAGCAGTACTTC. Its translation: CSALPGQASYEQYF.

The CDR3 DNA reads as TGCAGTGCTGGAAGGGGGTTAAGGGGCTACGAGCAGTACTTC. This encodes CSAGRGLRGYEQYF. The chain employs TRBV20-1 and TRBJ2-7; perhaps TRBD1 as D (6 bases). Germline V gene data show CDR1 as DFQATT and CDR2 as SNEGSKA (reference sequence). This CDR3 is built from 14 residues. The V gene lost 5 bases and the J gene lost 3 bases, with 17 bases spanning the gap.

V and J are TRBV2 and TRBJ1-1; D is undetermined. The CDR3 is made up of 12 amino acids. CDR1 and CDR2 from the germline V gene are SNHLY and FYNNEI. V lost 6 bases, J lost 10 bases, and 15 bases lay in between. The CDR3 DNA sequence: TGTGCCAGCAGAGCAGACGATCCGGCAGCTTTCTTT. This codes for CASRADDPAAFF.

The V gene is TRBV9, the J gene TRBJ2-3; no clear D. The germline V gene has CDR1 SGDLS and CDR2 YYNGEE. CDR3 size: 13 residues. V was shortened by 4 bases and J by 2 bases, with 8 bases between the two germline ends. CDR3 residues: CASSPLSTDTQYF. The CDR3 nucleotides are TGTGCCAGCAGCCCCCTTTCCACAGATACGCAGTATTTT.

The genes are TRBV10-3 and TRBJ2-1; no definite D call. This CDR3 is 11 amino acids long. With 3 bases removed from V and 10 bases from J, the gap between germline ends came to 7 bases. Germline loops: CDR1 ENHRY, CDR2 SYGVKD. The CDR3 DNA follows: TGTGCCATCAGTGAAAACACAGAGCAGTTCTTC. This codes for CAISENTEQFF.

This chain connects TRBV20-1 to TRBJ2-5; D gene unclear. Trimming left V 3 bases short and J 4 bases short, with 6 bases between. Germline V gives CDR1 DFQATT, CDR2 SNEGSKA (reference sequence). The CDR3 length is 11 residues. The CDR3 sequence is CSASPSETQYF. Here the CDR3 DNA reads TGCAGTGCTAGCCCCTCAGAGACCCAGTACTTC.

The chain couples TRBV27 to TRBJ2-1; 7 nucleotides match TRBD1. This CDR3 comprises 16 residues. V dropped 5 bases and J dropped 4; count of bases not matched to a gene: 11. The germline V gene has CDR1 MNHEY and CDR2 SMNVEV (reference sequence). The CDR3 loop reads CASSMTGSVTYNEQFF. The CDR3 nucleotides are TGTGCCAGCAGTATGACAGGGTCCGTCACTTACAATGAGCAGTTCTTC.

The V gene is TRBV6-2 or TRBV6-3, the J gene TRBJ2-7; no reliable D call. There are 12 residues in the CDR3. V was cut by 5 bases and J by 7 bases, with 12 bases left in between. Germline CDR1 reads MNHEY; CDR2 reads SVGEGT. In nucleotides, the CDR3 is TGTGCCAGCAGTACGGACCTTCGGGAGCAGTACTTC. It yields the protein CASSTDLREQYF.

V and J are TRBV5-6 and TRBJ1-2; unclear D gene. Germline CDR1 SGHDT, CDR2 YYEEEE. The V and J ends lost 3 bases and 3 bases respectively, with 9 bases between them. This CDR3 comprises 13 residues. The chain's CDR3 is CASSSVGHYGYTF. CDR3 nucleotide sequence: TGTGCCAGCAGCTCGGTGGGCCACTATGGCTACACCTTC.